This T cell receptor (beta chain) stems from a study of circulating tumor DNA in untreated peripheral T-cell lymphoma. Whole-study results and caveats: Tumor-specific clonotypes were found in about three quarters of patients.

The table came from immunoSEQ multiplex PCR; TCRdb's copy has only in-frame clones and leaves some out. The table records roughly 8,600 clones, about 82% of them present only once. The germline gives CDR1 SNHLY, CDR2 FYNNEI. V was trimmed by 7 bases and J by 2 bases, leaving 13 bases between them. The CDR3 has 14 residues. Comments on this clone: Antigen specificity is unknown.

Before treatment, baseline tumor tissue was collected for sequencing. The chain carries TRBV2 and TRBJ2-3; possibly TRBD1 or TRBD2 for D (5 bases each). Sequenced sample: tumor tissue. This TCR derives from a human donor with peripheral T-cell lymphoma. The CDR3 DNA reads as TGTGCCAGCATTTATCAGGGAGTCACAGATACGCAGTATTTT. This sequence encodes CASIYQGVTDTQYF.